The 28 T cell receptor beta chains in this list originate from one sample, sequenced in a study of blood T cells in healthy people across ages. Alongside a J-beta primer mix, a sample-barcoded 5' primer served in a second PCR lasting roughly 6 to 12 cycles. TCRdb recomputed calls from the 5' RACE reads with MiXCR, one row per CDR3 protein. Counted here are about 780,000 distinct CDR3 sequences, roughly 46% occurring once; the ten biggest clones make up roughly 18%. Sequencing was performed on blood. The source of these receptors is a man older than 75 in good health.

J is TRBJ1-2 and V is TRBV9; D is undetermined. The CDR3 runs to 12 residues. Germline CDR1 is SGDLS and CDR2 is YYNGEE. V lost 1 base, J lost 8 bases, and 9 bases lay in between. CDR3 in DNA: TGTGCCAGCAGCGTACCAGGAGGCGGCTACACCTTC. This encodes CASSVPGGGYTF.

V is TRBV7-3 and J is TRBJ2-1; TRBD2 aligns across 9 bases. Germline CDR1 is SGHTA and CDR2 is FQGTGA. The J segment lost 9 bases and the V segment lost 2 bases, leaving 11 bases of the junction unmatched. The CDR3 runs 16 residues. The DNA of the CDR3 is TGTGCCAGCAGCTTAGCCGGGACTAGCATTCTCGGTGAGCAGTTCTTC. It translates to CASSLAGTSILGEQFF.

Points on this clonotype: A much larger clone is a single base away; this may be a read error. In this CDR3 the conserved last residue, phenylalanine or tryptophan, is missing, so a read error is likely. This chain connects TRBV11-3 to TRBJ2-1; 11 nucleotides match TRBD1. Per germline, CDR1 SGHNT and CDR2 YENEEA. V shed 5 bases and J 8 bases; nucleotides not matched to a gene: 8. The CDR3 runs to 15 residues. CDR3 in amino acids: CASSRGGTGGHEQFV. The CDR3 nucleotides are TGTGCCAGCAGCCGGGGGGGGACAGGGGGTCATGAGCAGTTCGTC.

As to this clonotype: A much larger clone differs from this one at a single base, so this may be a read error. The chain uses TRBV9 and TRBJ1-1; possibly TRBD1 for D (6 bases). Germline lookup yields CDR1 SGDLS and CDR2 YYNGEE. The CDR3 totals 12 residues. The CDR3 protein is CARQGGRTDAFF. In nucleotides, the CDR3 is TGTGCCAGACAGGGCGGGAGGACTGACGCTTTCTTT. Combining the CDR3 with reference TRBV9 and TRBJ1-1 gives the whole variable domain DSGVTQTPKHLITATGQRVTLRCSPRSGDLSVYWYQQSLDQGLQFLIQYYNGEERAKGNILERFSAQQFPDLHSELNLSSLELGDSALYFCARQGGRTDAFFGQGTRLTVV.

The V call is TRBV12-3 or TRBV12-4, the J call TRBJ2-7; tentatively, D is TRBD1 (5 bases). V gave up 4 bases and J gave up 2 bases, with 15 bases separating them. The length of the CDR3 is 15 residues. The CDR3 loop is CASSSPNTGTYEQYF. CDR3 sequence (DNA): TGTGCCAGCAGTTCACCTAATACAGGTACCTACGAGCAGTACTTC.

The chain uses TRBV6-5 and TRBJ2-1; TRBD2 aligns across 9 bases. Germline CDR1 MNHEY, CDR2 SVGAGI. The CDR3 contains 14 residues. The J segment lost 6 bases and the V segment lost 6 bases, leaving 6 bases of the junction unmatched. The DNA of the CDR3 is TGTGCCAGCAGCGGGACTAGCTATGTCAATGAGCAGTTCTTC. Translation: CASSGTSYVNEQFF.

This clonotype is a singleton in its sample. This could be a read error, since a much larger clone is one nucleotide away. The V gene is TRBV20-1, the J gene TRBJ2-5; TRBD2 aligns across 11 bases. Germline assignment: CDR1 DFQATT and CDR2 SNEGSKA (reference sequence). The CDR3 loop spans 15 amino acids. With V trimmed by 0 bases and J by 11 bases, 11 bases remained unmatched. This chain's CDR3 is CSARDLPIAGGLQYF. CDR3 DNA: TGCAGTGCTAGAGATTTACCCATAGCGGGAGGGCTGCAGTACTTC.

The J gene is TRBJ2-3, the V gene TRBV10-3, with 7 bases fitting TRBD1. J lost 7 bases, V lost 10 bases, and 8 bases had no gene match. The CDR3 spans 12 residues. The V gene's germline CDR1 is ENHRY and CDR2 SYGVKD. CDR3 sequence: CATSTGAHTQYF. CDR3 in DNA: TGTGCCACCTCTACAGGGGCTCATACGCAGTATTTT.

The V and J genes are TRBV29-1 and TRBJ2-1; 10 bases map to TRBD2. The CDR3 contains 13 residues. CDR1 SQVTM and CDR2 ANQGSEA come from the germline V gene. The CDR3 spells CNDSGRSGWEQFF. CDR3 coding DNA: TGCAATGATAGCGGGAGGTCCGGCTGGGAGCAGTTCTTC.

The sample holds a few counts of this clonotype. The CDR3 is CASSSGTVFSYEQYF. CDR3 nucleotides: TGTGCCAGCAGCTCCGGGACAGTCTTCTCCTACGAGCAGTACTTC. V is TRBV7-9 and J is TRBJ2-7; TRBD1 aligns across 7 bases. There are 15 residues in the CDR3. Germline loops: CDR1 SEHNR, CDR2 FQNEAQ (reference sequence). V shed 4 bases and J 0 bases; nucleotides not matched to a gene: 6.

This sequence joins TRBV10-3 and TRBJ2-1; 7 nucleotides agree with TRBD2. V lost 10 bases, J lost 13 bases, and 22 bases stayed unmatched. Germline CDR1 and CDR2: ENHRY and SYGVKD. The CDR3 extends over 15 amino acids. CDR3 sequence reads: CASKAKSTGGNDQFF. In DNA, the CDR3 is TGTGCCAGCAAGGCCAAATCTACGGGGGGTAACGACCAGTTCTTC.

This clonotype was observed a handful of times. The chain recombines TRBV29-1 with TRBJ2-3; weak D call: TRBD2 (5 bases). Looked up from germline, CDR1 is SQVTM and CDR2 is ANQGSEA. This CDR3 spans 15 amino acids. Trimming cost V 0 bases and J 1 base, with 11 bases left between them. The CDR3: CSVEDPEVGTDTQYF. The CDR3 coding sequence is TGCAGCGTTGAAGATCCGGAGGTGGGCACAGATACGCAGTATTTT.

V gene TRBV5-5 combines with J gene TRBJ2-7; the match to TRBD1 covers 7 bases. TRBJ2-5 matches the DNA end more closely, so the J call is doubtful. The CDR3 is made up of 13 amino acids. Germline V CDR1 and CDR2: SGHKS, YYEKEE (reference sequence). The CDR3 DNA is TGTGCCAGCAGCGTCGACAGGGAGAAGACCCAGTACTTC. Protein product: CASSVDREKTQYF.

This clonotype was recorded once. The chain combines TRBV12-3 or TRBV12-4 with TRBJ2-7; 7 bases match TRBD2. V dropped 2 bases and J dropped 1; count of bases not matched to a gene: 17. The CDR3 loop spans 19 amino acids. The CDR3 is CASSLRPTLFRGDSYEQYF. In nucleotides, the CDR3 is TGTGCCAGCAGTTTACGCCCCACTTTATTCCGGGGGGATTCCTACGAGCAGTACTTC.

The sample holds a few counts of this clonotype. The chain recombines TRBV7-2 with TRBJ1-2; D not resolved. V lost 2 bases, J lost 7 bases, and 8 bases lay in between. The length of the CDR3 is 12 residues. Germline V lookup: CDR1 SGHTA, CDR2 FQGNSA. CDR3 nucleotide sequence: TGTGCCAGCAGCTTATCTGCGGGTGGCTACACCTTC. It encodes CASSLSAGGYTF.

The genes are TRBV21-1 and TRBJ2-7; the table gives TRBD1 as D, unverified against the DNA. TRBV21-1 is a pseudogene locus. This CDR3 has 15 residues. The CDR3 here is CASSKSGTGGYEQYF. DNA of the CDR3: TGTGCCAGCAGCAAAAGTGGGACAGGGGGCTACGAGCAGTACTTC.

The rearrangement links TRBV5-1 to TRBJ2-7; D not certain. The CDR3 has 13 amino acids. From germline, CDR1 is SGHRS and CDR2 YFSETQ. Trimming took 2 bases from V and 3 from J, leaving 9 bases between them. The DNA of the CDR3 is TGCGCCAGCAGCTTAGTGCAGGACTACGAGCAGTACTTC. It yields the protein CASSLVQDYEQYF.

This clonotype was seen ten or more times. The V gene is TRBV7-2, the J gene TRBJ2-1; 9 bases are a match to TRBD2. This CDR3 region has 19 residues. The V segment lost 1 base and the J segment 5 bases; nucleotides outside the gene matches: 15. Germline values: CDR1 SGHTA, CDR2 FQGNSA. CDR3 protein: CASSLGPPQLAGDDNEQFF. In DNA, the CDR3 is TGTGCCAGCAGCTTAGGCCCTCCTCAACTAGCGGGCGACGACAATGAGCAGTTCTTC.

This clonotype was recorded at least ten times. The V call is TRBV28, the J call TRBJ2-6, with unresolved D. V dropped 6 bases and J dropped 1 base, with 16 bases sitting between them. CDR1 MDHEN and CDR2 SYDVKM come from the germline V gene. The CDR3 is 17 amino acids. This CDR3 is CASRSAVVGSGANVLTF. The CDR3 nucleotides are TGTGCCAGCAGATCCGCGGTAGTAGGATCTGGGGCCAACGTCCTGACTTTC.

About this clonotype itself: Its ends do not fully match the called genes, so a read error is possible. The chain employs TRBV28 and TRBJ2-1; no reliable D call. This CDR3 spans 14 amino acids. Germline lookup yields CDR1 MDHEN and CDR2 SYDVKM. The chain's CDR3 is CTSSFRKLYNEQFF. The CDR3 coding sequence is TGTACCAGCAGTTTTAGGAAACTATACAATGAGCAGTTCTTC.

This chain uses TRBV11-2 with TRBJ2-1; 12 bases agree with TRBD2. This CDR3 is built from 18 residues. The germline CDR1 and CDR2 sequences are SGHAT and FQNNGV. V shed 5 bases and J 0 bases; nucleotides not matched to a gene: 8. This chain's CDR3 is CASSLGLAGPRSYNEQFF. The DNA of the CDR3 is TGTGCCAGCAGCCTCGGACTAGCGGGACCCCGCTCCTACAATGAGCAGTTCTTC.

Only one count was recorded for this clonotype. This chain uses TRBV27 with TRBJ2-4; 9 bases agree with TRBD1. The end of the DNA fits TRBJ2-7 better, so the J call may be wrong. Germline CDR1 and CDR2: MNHEY and SMNVEV (reference sequence). The CDR3 runs to 15 residues. CDR3 sequence reads: CASSLEPTGGYEQYF. CDR3 sequence (DNA): TGTGCCAGCAGTCTCGAACCGACAGGGGGCTACGAGCAGTACTTC.

The rearrangement uses TRBV10-3 and TRBJ2-7; 11 positions match TRBD2. The germline CDR1 and CDR2 sequences are ENHRY and SYGVKD. The CDR3 runs 15 residues. V was pared by 7 bases and J by 4 bases, with 9 bases of the junction left unmatched. The chain's CDR3 is CAIIKETSGNYEQYF. The CDR3 DNA sequence: TGTGCCATCATCAAGGAGACTAGCGGGAATTACGAGCAGTACTTC.

The chain combines TRBV6-6 with TRBJ1-2; TRBD1 aligns across 7 bases. This CDR3 has 16 amino acids. Germline CDR1 MNHNY, CDR2 SVGAGI (reference sequence). V was pared by 6 bases and J by 4 bases, with 14 bases of the junction left unmatched. The CDR3 nucleotides are TGTGCCAGCAGGGGCAGACAGGGCCCCTTATCCTATGGCTACACCTTC. Encoded protein: CASRGRQGPLSYGYTF.

The table lists this clonotype with a few counts. This chain joins TRBV10-1 and TRBJ2-3; D call uncertain. The CDR3 consists of 11 residues. V gave up 2 bases and J gave up 8 bases, with 5 bases separating them. Germline CDR1 and CDR2: WNHNN and SYGVQD (reference sequence). CDR3 region: CASSEEVTQYF. CDR3 sequence (DNA): TGCGCCAGCAGTGAGGAGGTTACGCAGTATTTT.

A few counts support this clonotype. The gene calls are TRBV5-1 and TRBJ1-1, with 7 bases matching TRBD1. J was trimmed by 3 bases and V by 4 bases; bases with no gene match: 9. Germline V CDR1 and CDR2: SGHRS, YFSETQ. CDR3 size: 15 residues. CDR3 amino acids: CASSANRGTDTEAFF. The DNA of the CDR3 is TGCGCCAGCAGCGCCAACAGGGGTACGGACACTGAAGCTTTCTTT.

The chain uses TRBV5-1 and TRBJ2-1; tentative D call: TRBD1 (6 bases). TRBJ2-7 matches the DNA end more closely, so the J call is doubtful. Germline V gene data show CDR1 as SGHRS and CDR2 as YFSETQ. CDR3 length: 14 amino acids. In DNA form, the CDR3 reads TGCGCCAGCAACCCCCTGGACAGAGACAATGAGCAGTACTTC. Residues: CASNPLDRDNEQYF.

This chain joins TRBV20-1 and TRBJ2-7; 7 bases fit TRBD2. Unmatched junction bases numbered 15, after V lost 0 bases and J lost 7 bases. This CDR3 has 16 residues. CDR1 is DFQATT and CDR2 is SNEGSKA in the germline V gene (reference sequence). CDR3 amino acids: CSARDTGTMRYNEQYF. CDR3 nucleotides: TGCAGTGCTAGAGATACCGGGACTATGCGATACAATGAGCAGTACTTC.